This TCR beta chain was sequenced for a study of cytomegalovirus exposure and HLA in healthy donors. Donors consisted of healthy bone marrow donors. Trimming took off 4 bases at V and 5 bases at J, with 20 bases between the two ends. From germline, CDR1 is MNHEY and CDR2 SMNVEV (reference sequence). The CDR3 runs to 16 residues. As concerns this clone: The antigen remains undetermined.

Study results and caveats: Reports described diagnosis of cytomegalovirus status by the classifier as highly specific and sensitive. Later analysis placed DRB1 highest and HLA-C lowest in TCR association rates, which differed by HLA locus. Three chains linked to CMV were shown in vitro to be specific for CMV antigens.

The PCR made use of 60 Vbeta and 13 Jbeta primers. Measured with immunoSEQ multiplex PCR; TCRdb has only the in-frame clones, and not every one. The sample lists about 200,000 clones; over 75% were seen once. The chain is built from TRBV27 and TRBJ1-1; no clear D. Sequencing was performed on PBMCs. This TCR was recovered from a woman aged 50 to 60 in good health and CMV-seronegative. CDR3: CASSSGVRALRTEAFF. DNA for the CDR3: TGTGCCAGCAGTTCTGGGGTGCGGGCGCTGAGGACTGAAGCTTTCTTT.